The sequence of this T cell receptor beta chain was determined in a study of T cell repertoires in cytomegalovirus infection. Study at large: CMV infection together with matching HLA type was indicated by public TCR beta signatures.

One entry per CDR3 protein results from TCRdb running MiXCR on the reads. Among hundreds of thousands of distinct CDR3 sequences listed, 20% to 25% were seen once. The CDR3 covers 17 residues. Germline V gene sequence: CDR1 SGHTA, CDR2 FQGNSA. V dropped 3 bases and J dropped 6 bases, with 23 bases sitting between them. The TCR comes from a human donor in good health (CMV status not recorded). Some clones in this sample may be carry-over from other donors' samples. The sequenced sample was CD8+ T cells from PBMCs. The chain has TRBV7-2 and TRBJ1-2; D might be TRBD1 (5 bases). CDR3 DNA: TGTGCCAGCAGCTTCGCGGTCGGTGGGGGACTAATGGATGGCTACACCTTC. Its protein is CASSFAVGGGLMDGYTF.